This T cell receptor (beta chain) was identified during a study of blood T cell repertoires in COVID-19. Study at large: Both acute and convalescent COVID-19 samples were obtained from the United States, Italy and Spain. PBMCs, B-cell-depleted T cells, or T cells provided the cDNA or gDNA that made up the material.

In the original analysis: Amplification with reference gene primers provided the estimates of nucleated cell counts. TCRdb's copy holds only in-frame clones and misses some; the assay was immunoSEQ multiplex PCR. V and J calls and clone size are those listed in that table; D and trimming were worked out from the DNA. The table has hundreds of thousands of clones, about 90% seen once. V dropped 5 bases and J dropped 1; count of bases not matched to a gene: 6. This CDR3 is built from 15 residues. Germline V gives CDR1 KGHSH, CDR2 LQKENI. This sequence was found in a woman in her thirties or forties who had recovered from COVID-19. Material: peripheral blood. The chain joins TRBV18 to TRBJ1-1; 8 nucleotides align to TRBD1. DNA for the CDR3: TGTGCCAGCTCAGAGACAGGGGAAGGGAACACTGAAGCTTTCTTT. Translated: CASSETGEGNTEAFF.